A selection of T cell receptor beta chains follows, all from one sample in a study of a mutant IDH1 vaccine in newly diagnosed glioma. TCRdb's copy holds only in-frame clones and misses some; the assay was immunoSEQ multiplex PCR. The sample lists 70,000 to 95,000 clones, about 80% occurring once. The material was PBMCs, obtained from a glioma patient treated with radiotherapy, temozolomide or both. All receptors come from a man aged 40-49 years with glioma. Some clones in this sample may be carry-over from other donors' samples. Each CDR3 is given without its conserved first and last residue.

V gene: TRBV5-1; J gene: TRBJ1-1; CDR3 protein: ASSRTGNTEAF
V gene: TRBV2; J gene: TRBJ2-7; CDR3 protein: ASTHTSGVSYEQY
V gene: TRBV6-5; J gene: TRBJ1-5; CDR3 protein: ASSYSDRGNQPQH
V gene: TRBV5-1; J gene: TRBJ1-3; CDR3 protein: ASSRDRGRGTIY
V gene: TRBV6-1; J gene: TRBJ2-7; CDR3 protein: ASSRDSLYEQY
V gene: TRBV7-9; J gene: TRBJ2-1; CDR3 protein: ASSSRRDRGSNEQF
V gene: TRBV7-2; J gene: TRBJ1-2; CDR3 protein: ASSLGQTTMRGYT
V gene: TRBV4-1; J gene: TRBJ2-3; CDR3 protein: ASSQASQGVGTDTQY
V gene: TRBV5-1; J gene: TRBJ2-5; CDR3 protein: ASSPRAGLIEPQY
V gene: TRBV25-1; J gene: TRBJ2-3; CDR3 protein: ASSGTSTDTQY
V gene: TRBV4-1; J gene: TRBJ2-7; CDR3 protein: ASSQVGDGSYEQY
V gene: TRBV19; J gene: TRBJ1-2; CDR3 protein: ASSITGGARGYT
V gene: TRBV6-5; J gene: TRBJ2-7; CDR3 protein: ASSYYTPRELYEQY